A selection of T cell receptor beta chains follows, all from one sample in a study of T cells in Graves' hyperthyroidism and ophthalmopathy. TCRdb re-analysed the multiplex PCR reads in MiXCR, keeping a single row per CDR3 protein. The sample carries more than 550,000 distinct CDR3 sequences, 15% to 20% recorded once. The sequencing input was blood. Every receptor here comes from a man aged 50 to 59 with Graves' hyperthyroidism. CDR3s include the opening cysteine and the closing phenylalanine or tryptophan. A D gene is named only where the DNA matches it firmly. A clone size is listed for some rows: how often the clone was seen (once, few, many), or a class if it is expanded.

clone_size	d_call	j_call	v_call	cdr3_aa	cdr3_nt
few	.	TRBJ2-2	TRBV3-1	CASRVDQRGFPTGELFF	TGTGCCAGCAGGGTTGACCAACGCGGATTCCCCACCGGGGAGCTGTTTTTT
few	.	TRBJ1-4	TRBV29-1	CSGATSPEKLFF	TGCAGCGGTGCGACTTCCCCGGAAAAACTGTTTTTT
.	.	TRBJ2-1	TRBV5-1	CASSRGSEGNEQFF	TGCGCCAGCAGTCGGGGGAGTGAGGGCAATGAGCAGTTCTTC
many	.	TRBJ1-1	TRBV2	CASSVVRDTEAFF	TGTGCCAGCAGTGTTGTCCGGGACACTGAAGCTTTCTTT
.	TRBD1	TRBJ1-3	TRBV28	CASSLGDSSGNTIYF	TGTGCCAGCAGTTTAGGGGACAGCTCTGGAAACACCATATATTTT
.	TRBD2	TRBJ2-1	TRBV5-1	CASSWGTSGRNYNEQFF	TGCGCCAGCAGCTGGGGGACTAGCGGGAGAAATTACAATGAGCAGTTCTTC
.	.	TRBJ1-5	TRBV20-1	CSARNYRELSNQPQHF	TGCAGTGCTAGAAATTACAGGGAACTTAGCAATCAGCCCCAGCATTTT
.	.	TRBJ1-2	TRBV9	CASSVDSVSPFYGYTF	TGTGCCAGCAGCGTTGACAGCGTCTCCCCCTTCTATGGCTACACCTTC
.	.	TRBJ2-7	TRBV5-1	CASRRAEGRSEQYF	TGCGCCAGCAGAAGGGCCGAAGGGCGTTCCGAGCAGTACTTC
.	.	TRBJ1-6	TRBV18	CASSPPGGRGSPLHF	TGTGCCAGCTCACCACCGGGGGGTAGGGGTTCACCCCTCCACTTT
few	.	TRBJ2-1	TRBV19	CASSMSVNNEQFF	TGTGCCAGTAGTATGAGTGTTAACAATGAGCAGTTCTTC
.	TRBD2	TRBJ2-1	TRBV13	CASSWTSPSYNEQFF	TGTGCCAGCAGCTGGACTAGCCCCTCCTACAATGAGCAGTTCTTC
many	.	TRBJ1-1	TRBV5-1	CASSSHPGRNTEAFF	TGCGCCAGCAGCTCCCACCCAGGACGAAACACTGAAGCTTTCTTT
few	TRBD1	TRBJ2-7	TRBV7-9	CAVGQGKGEQYF	TGTGCCGTGGGACAGGGGAAAGGCGAGCAGTACTTC
.	.	TRBJ1-1	TRBV7-9	CASSLVRRVNTEAFF	TGTGCCAGCAGCTTAGTCAGGAGGGTGAACACTGAAGCTTTCTTT
many	TRBD2	TRBJ2-7	TRBV27	CASSNRASGLYEQYF	TGTGCCAGCAGCAACCGGGCTAGCGGGCTCTACGAGCAGTACTTC